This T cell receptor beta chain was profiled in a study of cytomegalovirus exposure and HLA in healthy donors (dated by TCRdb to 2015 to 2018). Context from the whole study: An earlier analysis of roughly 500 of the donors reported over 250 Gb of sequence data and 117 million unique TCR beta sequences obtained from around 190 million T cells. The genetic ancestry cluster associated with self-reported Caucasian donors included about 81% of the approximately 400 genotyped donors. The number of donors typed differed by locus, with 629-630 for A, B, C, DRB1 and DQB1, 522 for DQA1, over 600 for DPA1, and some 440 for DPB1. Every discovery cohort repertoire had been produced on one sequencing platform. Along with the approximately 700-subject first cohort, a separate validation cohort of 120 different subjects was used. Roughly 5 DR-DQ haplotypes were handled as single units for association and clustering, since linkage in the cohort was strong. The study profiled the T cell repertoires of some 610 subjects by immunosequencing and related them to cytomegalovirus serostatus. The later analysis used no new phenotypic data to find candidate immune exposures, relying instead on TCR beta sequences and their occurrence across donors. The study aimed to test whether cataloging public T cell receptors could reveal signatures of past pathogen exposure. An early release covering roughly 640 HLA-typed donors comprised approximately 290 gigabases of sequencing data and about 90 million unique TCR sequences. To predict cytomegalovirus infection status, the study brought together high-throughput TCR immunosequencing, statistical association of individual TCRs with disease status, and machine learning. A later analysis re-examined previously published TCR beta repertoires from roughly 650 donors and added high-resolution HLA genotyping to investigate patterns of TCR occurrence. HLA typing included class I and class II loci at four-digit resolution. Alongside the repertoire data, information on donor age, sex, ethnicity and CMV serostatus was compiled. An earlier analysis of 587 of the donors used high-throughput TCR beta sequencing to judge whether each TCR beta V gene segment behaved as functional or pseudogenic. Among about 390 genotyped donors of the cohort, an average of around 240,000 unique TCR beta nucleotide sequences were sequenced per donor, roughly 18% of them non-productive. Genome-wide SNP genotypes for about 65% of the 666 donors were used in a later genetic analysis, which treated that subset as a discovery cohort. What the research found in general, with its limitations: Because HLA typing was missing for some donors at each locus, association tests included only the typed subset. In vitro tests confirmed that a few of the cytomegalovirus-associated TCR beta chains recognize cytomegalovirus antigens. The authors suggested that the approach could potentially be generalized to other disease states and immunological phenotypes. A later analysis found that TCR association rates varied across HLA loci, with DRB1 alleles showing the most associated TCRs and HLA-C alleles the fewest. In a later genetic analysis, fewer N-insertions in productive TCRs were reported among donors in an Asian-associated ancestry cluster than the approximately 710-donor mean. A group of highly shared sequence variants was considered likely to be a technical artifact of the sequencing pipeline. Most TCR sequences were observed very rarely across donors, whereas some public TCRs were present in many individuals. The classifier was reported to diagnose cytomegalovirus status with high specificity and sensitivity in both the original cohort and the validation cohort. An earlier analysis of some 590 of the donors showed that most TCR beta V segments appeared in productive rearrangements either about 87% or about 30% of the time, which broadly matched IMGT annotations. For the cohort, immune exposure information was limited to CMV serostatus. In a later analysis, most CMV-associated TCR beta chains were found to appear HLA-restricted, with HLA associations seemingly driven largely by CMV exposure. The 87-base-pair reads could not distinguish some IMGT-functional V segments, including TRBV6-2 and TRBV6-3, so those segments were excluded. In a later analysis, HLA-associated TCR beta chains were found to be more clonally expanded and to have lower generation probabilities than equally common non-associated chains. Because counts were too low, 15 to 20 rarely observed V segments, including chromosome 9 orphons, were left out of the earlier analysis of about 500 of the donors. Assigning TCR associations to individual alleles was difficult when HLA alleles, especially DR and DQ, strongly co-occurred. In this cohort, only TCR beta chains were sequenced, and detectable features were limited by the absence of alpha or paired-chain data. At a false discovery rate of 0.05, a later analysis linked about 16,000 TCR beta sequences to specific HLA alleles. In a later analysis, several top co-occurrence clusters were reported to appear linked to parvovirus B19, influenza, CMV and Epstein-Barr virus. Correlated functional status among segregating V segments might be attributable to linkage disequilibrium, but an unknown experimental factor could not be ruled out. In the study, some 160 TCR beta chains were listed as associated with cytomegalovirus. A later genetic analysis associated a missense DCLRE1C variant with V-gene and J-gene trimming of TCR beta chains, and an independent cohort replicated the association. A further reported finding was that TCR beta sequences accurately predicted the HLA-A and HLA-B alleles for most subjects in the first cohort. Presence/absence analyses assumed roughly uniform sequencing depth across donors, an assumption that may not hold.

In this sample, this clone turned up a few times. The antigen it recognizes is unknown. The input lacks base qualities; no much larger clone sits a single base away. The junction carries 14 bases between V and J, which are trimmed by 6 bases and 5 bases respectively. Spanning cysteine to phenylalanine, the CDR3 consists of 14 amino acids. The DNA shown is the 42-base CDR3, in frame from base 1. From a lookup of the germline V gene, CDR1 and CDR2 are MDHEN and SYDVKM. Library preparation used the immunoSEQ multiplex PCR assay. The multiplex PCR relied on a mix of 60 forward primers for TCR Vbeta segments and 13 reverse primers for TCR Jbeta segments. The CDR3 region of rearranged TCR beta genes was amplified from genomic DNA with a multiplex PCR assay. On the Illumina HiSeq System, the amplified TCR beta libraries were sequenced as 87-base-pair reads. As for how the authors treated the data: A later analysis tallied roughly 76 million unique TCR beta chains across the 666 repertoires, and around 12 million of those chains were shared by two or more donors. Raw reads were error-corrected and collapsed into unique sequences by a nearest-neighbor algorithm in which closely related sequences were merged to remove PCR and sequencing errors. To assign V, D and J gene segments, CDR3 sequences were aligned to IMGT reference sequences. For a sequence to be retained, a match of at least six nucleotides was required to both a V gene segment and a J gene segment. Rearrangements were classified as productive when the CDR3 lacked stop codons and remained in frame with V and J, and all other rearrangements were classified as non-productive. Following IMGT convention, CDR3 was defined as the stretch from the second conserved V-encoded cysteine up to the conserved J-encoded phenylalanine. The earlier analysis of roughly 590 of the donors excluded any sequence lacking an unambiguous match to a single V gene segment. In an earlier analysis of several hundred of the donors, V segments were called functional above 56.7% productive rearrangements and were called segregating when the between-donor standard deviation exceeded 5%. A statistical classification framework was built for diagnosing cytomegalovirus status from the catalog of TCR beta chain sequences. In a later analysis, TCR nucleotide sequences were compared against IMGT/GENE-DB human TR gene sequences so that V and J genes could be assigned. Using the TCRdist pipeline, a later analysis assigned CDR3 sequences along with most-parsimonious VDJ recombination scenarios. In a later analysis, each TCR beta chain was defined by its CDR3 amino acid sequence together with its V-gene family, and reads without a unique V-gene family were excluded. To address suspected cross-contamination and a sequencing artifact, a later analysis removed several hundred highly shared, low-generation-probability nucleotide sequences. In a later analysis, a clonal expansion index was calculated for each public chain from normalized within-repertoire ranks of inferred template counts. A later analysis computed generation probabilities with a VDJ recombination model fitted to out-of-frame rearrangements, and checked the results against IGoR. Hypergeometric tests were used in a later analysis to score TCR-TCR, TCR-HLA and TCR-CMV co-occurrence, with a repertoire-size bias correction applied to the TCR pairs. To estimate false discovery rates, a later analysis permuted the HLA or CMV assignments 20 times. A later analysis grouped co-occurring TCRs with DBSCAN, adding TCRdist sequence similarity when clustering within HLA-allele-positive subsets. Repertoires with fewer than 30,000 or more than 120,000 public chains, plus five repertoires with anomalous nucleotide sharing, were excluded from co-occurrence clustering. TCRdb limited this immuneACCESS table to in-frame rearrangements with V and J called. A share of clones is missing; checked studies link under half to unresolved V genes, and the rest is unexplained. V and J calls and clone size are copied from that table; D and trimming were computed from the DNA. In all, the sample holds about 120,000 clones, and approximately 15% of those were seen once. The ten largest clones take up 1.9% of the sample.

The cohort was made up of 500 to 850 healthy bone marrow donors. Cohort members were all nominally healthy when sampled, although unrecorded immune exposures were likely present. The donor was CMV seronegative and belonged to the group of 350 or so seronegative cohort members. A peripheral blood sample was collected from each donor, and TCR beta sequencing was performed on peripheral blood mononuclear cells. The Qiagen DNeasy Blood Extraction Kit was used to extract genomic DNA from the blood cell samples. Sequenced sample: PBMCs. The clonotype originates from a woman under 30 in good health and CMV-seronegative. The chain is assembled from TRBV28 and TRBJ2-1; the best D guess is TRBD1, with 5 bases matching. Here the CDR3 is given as CASRDTLLHNEQFF. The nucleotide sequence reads TGTGCCAGCAGGGACACGCTTCTTCACAATGAGCAGTTCTTC. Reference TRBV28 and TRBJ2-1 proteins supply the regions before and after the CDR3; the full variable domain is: DVKVTQSSRYLVKRTGEKVFLECVQDMDHENMFWYRQDPGLGLRLIYFSYDVKMKEKGDIPEGYSVSREKKERFSLILESASTNQTSMYLCASRDTLLHNEQFFGPGTRLTVL.